A single sample is the source of the 26 T cell receptor beta chains below, sequenced in a study of OX40 agonist ivuxolimab in advanced cancers. The repertoire was sequenced with immunoSEQ multiplex PCR; TCRdb's copy has only in-frame clones and lacks some. In the table there are around 54,000 clones, more than 85% of which are singletons. Sequencing used CD4+ or CD8+ T cells sorted from blood, obtained in a trial of the OX40 agonist ivuxolimab. These receptor sequences come from an adult with an advanced solid tumor such as melanoma, head and neck, liver or kidney cancer.

In nucleotides, the CDR3 is TGTGCCAGCAGCCCCGCACAGGCACTGGGGTACAATGAGCAGTTCTTC. This sequence encodes CASSPAQALGYNEQFF. This chain connects TRBV7-2 to TRBJ2-1, with TRBD1 as a possible D gene (5 bases). Deletions cut 5 bases from V and 4 bases from J, with 18 bases between. CDR1 and CDR2 (germline): SGHTA, FQGNSA. The CDR3 is made up of 16 amino acids.

This clone was counted a single time. CDR3 sequence: CASSALQGDNYGYTF. CDR3 bases: TGTGCCAGCAGCGCATTACAGGGGGATAACTATGGCTACACCTTC. The V gene is TRBV7-8, the J gene TRBJ1-2, with 8 bases lining up with TRBD1. This CDR3 contains 15 residues. CDR1 SGHVS and CDR2 FQNEAQ come from the germline V gene. J was trimmed by 1 base and V by 5 bases; bases with no gene match: 6. Complete variable domain (other parts from reference TRBV7-8 and TRBJ1-2): GAGVSQSPRYKVAKRGQDVALRCDPISGHVSLFWYQQALGQGPEFLTYFQNEAQLDKSGLPSDRFFAERPEGSVSTLKIQRTQQEDSAVYLCASSALQGDNYGYTFGSGTRLTVV.

V is TRBV7-2 and J is TRBJ2-2, with D perhaps TRBD2 (6 bases). The CDR3 runs 18 residues. The V gene's germline CDR1 is SGHTA and CDR2 FQGNSA. The germline V and J ends were trimmed by 5 bases and 6 bases, with 25 bases remaining between them. The CDR3 DNA is TGTGCCAGCAGCCTGCCCGGAGGGGCGCCGAGCGTCGCCGGGGAGCTGTTTTTT. Protein sequence: CASSLPGGAPSVAGELFF. The entire variable domain, with the rest obtained from reference TRBV7-2 and TRBJ2-2, is as follows: GAGVSQSPSNKVTEKGKDVELRCDPISGHTALYWYRQSLGQGLEFLIYFQGNSAPDKSGLPSDRFSAERTGGSVSTLTIQRTQQEDSAVYLCASSLPGGAPSVAGELFFGEGSRLTVL.

Concerning this clone itself: A junction boundary mismatches the germline segment, possibly from a read error. This chain joins TRBV7-7 and TRBJ2-7, with 9 bases lining up with TRBD1. Germline V gives CDR1 SSHAT, CDR2 FNYEAQ (reference sequence). The CDR3 contains 13 residues. CDR3 sequence: CASSQGQGSEQYF. CDR3 sequence (DNA): TGTGCTAGCAGCCAGGGACAGGGATCCGAGCAGTACTTC.

This clone was detected only once. The chain employs TRBV19 and TRBJ2-1; the match to TRBD2 covers 7 bases. J gave up 6 bases and V 1 base, and 6 bases lay outside the gene matches. Looked up from germline, CDR1 is LNHDA and CDR2 is SQIVND (reference sequence). CDR3 size: 15 residues. CDR3 nucleotides: TGTGCCAGTAGTATAGGGACTAGGGCGCGCAATGAGCAGTTCTTC. It encodes CASSIGTRARNEQFF.

The chain has TRBV7-2 and TRBJ2-1, with 12 nucleotides matching TRBD2. The germline CDR1 and CDR2 sequences are SGHTA and FQGNSA. This CDR3 has 17 residues. Trimming removed 2 bases from V and 7 bases from J; junction bases left unmatched: 9. The CDR3: CASSLSSGGAFTNEQFF. CDR3 DNA: TGTGCCAGCAGCTTATCTAGCGGGGGGGCCTTTACAAATGAGCAGTTCTTC.

V is TRBV27 and J is TRBJ2-1; D gene ambiguous. The V gene's germline CDR1 is MNHEY and CDR2 SMNVEV (reference sequence). The length of the CDR3 is 14 residues. Deletions cut 0 bases from V and 6 bases from J, with 9 bases between. The CDR3 DNA follows: TGTGCCAGCAGTTTATCGAGGCAGGTCAATGAGCAGTTCTTC. Its translation: CASSLSRQVNEQFF.

The V call is TRBV4-2, the J call TRBJ1-1, with D unclear. This CDR3 has 12 amino acids. Germline V gene sequence: CDR1 LGHNA, CDR2 YNFKEQ. The V end was cut by 1 base, the J end by 6 bases, with 6 bases between. This chain's CDR3 is CASSQGGSEAFF. Here the CDR3 DNA reads TGTGCCAGCAGCCAAGGGGGTTCTGAAGCTTTCTTT.

The V call is TRBV15, the J call TRBJ1-5; unclear D gene. CDR1 and CDR2 (germline): LNHNV, YYDKDF (reference sequence). The CDR3 consists of 15 residues. Trimming left V 3 bases short and J 6 bases short, with 15 bases between. The CDR3 spells CATSSDRGFGQPQHF. For the CDR3, the DNA is TGTGCCACCAGCAGCGATCGGGGATTTGGTCAGCCCCAGCATTTT.

This chain links TRBV11-3 with TRBJ2-2; TRBD1 matches 7 bases. Germline CDR1 and CDR2: SGHNT and YENEEA. Trimming removed 5 bases from V and 1 base from J; junction bases left unmatched: 4. The CDR3 loop spans 15 amino acids. The CDR3 DNA sequence: TGTGCCAGCAGCCCTCGACAGGGGAACACCGGGGAGCTGTTTTTT. Protein: CASSPRQGNTGELFF.

This rearrangement joins TRBV7-2 to TRBJ2-5, with TRBD1 matching over 8 bases. V shed 5 bases and J 5 bases; nucleotides not matched to a gene: 10. The germline V gene encodes CDR1 SGHTA and CDR2 FQGNSA. This CDR3 spans 15 amino acids. CDR3 bases: TGTGCCAGCAGCCCCCCCGACAGGGGTCGGGAGACCCAGTACTTC. Its protein product is CASSPPDRGRETQYF.

The V call is TRBV10-3, the J call TRBJ2-5, with no clear D. The ends were cut back, 2 bases at V and 0 bases at J, with 19 bases in the middle. CDR3 size: 18 residues. Germline values: CDR1 ENHRY, CDR2 SYGVKD. The CDR3 sequence: CAISEPFGNQFYQETQYF. The DNA of the CDR3 is TGTGCCATCAGTGAGCCGTTCGGTAACCAGTTTTACCAAGAGACCCAGTACTTC.

This clone was counted a few times. V and J are TRBV2 and TRBJ1-2; no definite D call. V gave up 4 bases and J gave up 0 bases, with 6 bases separating them. This CDR3 spans 13 amino acids. Germline V lookup: CDR1 SNHLY, CDR2 FYNNEI. The CDR3 loop reads CASSGDPNYGYTF. For the CDR3, the DNA is TGTGCCAGCAGTGGCGACCCTAACTATGGCTACACCTTC.

This clone is judged medium-sized. The chain recombines TRBV27 with TRBJ2-3; D is ambiguous. The V end was cut by 5 bases, the J end by 6 bases, with 9 bases between. The CDR3 runs to 12 residues. CDR1 MNHEY and CDR2 SMNVEV come from the germline V gene (reference sequence). CDR3 nucleotides: TGTGCCAGCAGTGACGCCACGGATACGCAGTATTTT. Translating gives CASSDATDTQYF.

The chain carries TRBV7-2 and TRBJ1-1; D is ambiguous. The germline gives CDR1 SGHTA, CDR2 FQGNSA. This CDR3 region has 14 residues. V was cut by 5 bases and J by 10 bases, with 20 bases left in between. CDR3 nucleotides: TGTGCCAGCAGCCTGGCGGATACCGACCCCGGAGCTTTCTTT. This encodes CASSLADTDPGAFF.

This chain joins TRBV10-3 and TRBJ1-1; TRBD1 might be the D (5 bases). The CDR3 is 14 residues long. V dropped 7 bases and J dropped 0 bases, with 12 bases sitting between them. Per germline, CDR1 ENHRY and CDR2 SYGVKD. This CDR3 reads CAIKETAMNTEAFF. The CDR3 bases are TGTGCCATCAAAGAGACAGCCATGAACACTGAAGCTTTCTTT.

V gene TRBV18 combines with J gene TRBJ2-6; D possibly corresponds to TRBD1 (5 bases). CDR3 length: 17 amino acids. CDR1 and CDR2 from the germline V gene are KGHSH and LQKENI. V lost 6 bases to trimming and J lost 0 bases, with 15 bases between them. DNA of the CDR3: TGTGCCAGCTCTACCGACAGAACCCTCTCTGGGGCCAACGTCCTGACTTTC. Translating gives CASSTDRTLSGANVLTF.

This clone was observed a single time. The chain recombines TRBV30 with TRBJ1-1; 7 positions agree with TRBD1. J was trimmed by 4 bases and V by 7 bases; bases with no gene match: 12. There are 14 residues in the CDR3. In germline, CDR1 is GTSNPN, CDR2 SVGIG (reference sequence). CDR3 coding DNA: TGTGCCTCCCTTCCGGGACAGAGGGGCACTGAAGCTTTCTTT. Amino acid sequence: CASLPGQRGTEAFF.

This chain connects TRBV11-2 to TRBJ1-2; D might be TRBD1 (5 bases). The CDR3 covers 14 residues. V was trimmed by 3 bases and J by 3 bases, leaving 11 bases between them. The germline CDR1 and CDR2 sequences are SGHAT and FQNNGV. The CDR3 protein is CASSFVGPDYGYTF. The CDR3 bases are TGTGCCAGCAGCTTTGTGGGGCCGGACTATGGCTACACCTTC.

V is TRBV6-5 and J is TRBJ2-7, with a tentative D call TRBD2 (6 bases). Germline CDR1 and CDR2: MNHEY and SVGAGI. This CDR3 is 14 amino acids long. The V and J ends lost 5 bases and 6 bases respectively, with 17 bases between them. The CDR3 region has the DNA TGTGCCAGCAGTCCGACTAGTATGGGGACCGAGCAGTACTTC. It codes for CASSPTSMGTEQYF.

The V gene is TRBV5-8, the J gene TRBJ2-1; 10 bases match TRBD1. The CDR3 sequence is 18 residues long. V trimming: 6 bases; J trimming: 0 bases; junction bases outside the gene matches: 12. Germline V lookup: CDR1 SGHTS, CDR2 YDEGEE. CDR3 nucleotide sequence: TGTGCCAGCACCGACCTCCGGGACAGGGGACCCTCCTACAATGAGCAGTTCTTC. Protein sequence: CASTDLRDRGPSYNEQFF.

The chain has TRBV9 and TRBJ1-1; D is uncertain. This CDR3 contains 16 residues. V lost 0 bases and J 0 bases, leaving 12 bases between the germline ends. CDR1 and CDR2 from the germline V gene are SGDLS and YYNGEE. The CDR3 spells CASSVESQLMNTEAFF. The CDR3 coding sequence is TGTGCCAGCAGCGTAGAATCTCAGCTTATGAACACTGAAGCTTTCTTT.

V is TRBV2 and J is TRBJ2-3; 9 positions agree with TRBD2. Trimming cost V 8 bases and J 2 bases; bases outside gene matches: 5. Germline CDR1 is SNHLY and CDR2 is FYNNEI. This CDR3 region has 14 residues. CDR3 sequence (DNA): TGTGCCAGCGAGACTAGCGGCTTCACAGATACGCAGTATTTT. Its protein is CASETSGFTDTQYF.

This chain uses TRBV9 with TRBJ2-5; 9 positions agree with TRBD2. The CDR3 spans 16 residues. The trim removed 0 bases at V and 2 bases at J, leaving 5 bases unmatched. From germline, CDR1 is SGDLS and CDR2 YYNGEE. CDR3 sequence: CASSVGSGGSQETQYF. CDR3 sequence (DNA): TGTGCCAGCAGCGTAGGTAGCGGGGGATCACAAGAGACCCAGTACTTC.

This chain connects TRBV7-9 to TRBJ1-6, with D uncertain. Deletions cut 4 bases from V and 0 bases from J, with 16 bases between. Germline CDR1 is SEHNR and CDR2 is FQNEAQ (reference sequence). There are 18 residues in the CDR3. CDR3 protein: CASSSPGGRSSYNSPLHF. As DNA, the CDR3 is TGTGCCAGCAGCTCCCCCGGAGGGAGGAGCTCCTATAATTCACCCCTCCACTTT.

J is TRBJ2-2 and V is TRBV4-3; maybe TRBD2 (6 bases). The CDR3 loop spans 14 amino acids. The V end lost 0 bases, the J end lost 5 bases, and 7 bases lay between the germline ends. The germline V gene encodes CDR1 LGHNA and CDR2 YSLEER. The CDR3 region has the DNA TGCGCCAGCAGCCAAGATGGGGGGACCGGGGAGCTGTTTTTT. Protein: CASSQDGGTGELFF.